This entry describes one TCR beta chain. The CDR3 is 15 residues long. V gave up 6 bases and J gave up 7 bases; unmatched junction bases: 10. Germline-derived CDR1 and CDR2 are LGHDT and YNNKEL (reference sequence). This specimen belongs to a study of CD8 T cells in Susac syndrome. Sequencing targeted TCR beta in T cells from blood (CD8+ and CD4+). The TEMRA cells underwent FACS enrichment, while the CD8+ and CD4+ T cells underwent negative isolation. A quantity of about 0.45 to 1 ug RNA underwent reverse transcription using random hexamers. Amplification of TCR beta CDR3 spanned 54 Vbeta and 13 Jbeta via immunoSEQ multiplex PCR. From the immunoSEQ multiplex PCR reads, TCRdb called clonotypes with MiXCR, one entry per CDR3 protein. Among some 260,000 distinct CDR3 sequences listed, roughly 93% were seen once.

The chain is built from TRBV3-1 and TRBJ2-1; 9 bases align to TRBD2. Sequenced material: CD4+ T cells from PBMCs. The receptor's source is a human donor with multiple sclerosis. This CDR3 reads CASRSSGNTLNEQFF. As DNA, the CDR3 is TGTGCCAGCAGGTCTAGCGGGAATACCTTGAATGAGCAGTTCTTC.